This T cell receptor beta chain is drawn from a study of cytotoxic CD8 clonotypes in ibrutinib-treated CLL. Findings of the study overall: Progressing and sustained-remission patients had different sampling times.

On this clone: The antigen is unknown.

Profiled with immunoSEQ multiplex PCR; TCRdb holds only in-frame clones, not every one. Of 25,000 to 35,000 clones listed, 75% to 85% are singletons. J was trimmed by 3 bases and V by 5 bases; bases with no gene match: 6. Germline CDR1 MNHEY, CDR2 SVGAGI. The CDR3 is made up of 15 amino acids. The chain uses TRBV6-5 and TRBJ1-5; TRBD1 aligns across 8 bases. The receptor's source is a human donor with chronic lymphocytic leukemia. The sequenced sample was PBMCs, obtained after 24 months of ibrutinib treatment. The CDR3 sequence: CASSKGTGYNQPQHF. In nucleotides, the CDR3 is TGTGCCAGCAGTAAGGGGACAGGATACAATCAGCCCCAGCATTTT.